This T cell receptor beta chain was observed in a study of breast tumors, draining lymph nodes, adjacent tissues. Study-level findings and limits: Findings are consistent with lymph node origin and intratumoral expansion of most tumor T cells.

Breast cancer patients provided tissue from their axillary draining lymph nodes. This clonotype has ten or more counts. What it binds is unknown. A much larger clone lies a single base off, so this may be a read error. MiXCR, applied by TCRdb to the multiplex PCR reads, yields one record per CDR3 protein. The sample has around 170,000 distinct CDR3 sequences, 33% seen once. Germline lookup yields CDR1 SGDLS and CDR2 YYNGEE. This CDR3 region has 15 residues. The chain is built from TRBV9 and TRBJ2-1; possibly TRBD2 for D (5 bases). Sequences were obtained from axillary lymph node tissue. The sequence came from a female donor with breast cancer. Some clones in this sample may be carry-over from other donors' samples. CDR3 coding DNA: TGTACCAGCAGCGTCGGTAGCGATGCCTACAATGAGCAGTTCTTC. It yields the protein CTSSVGSDAYNEQFF.